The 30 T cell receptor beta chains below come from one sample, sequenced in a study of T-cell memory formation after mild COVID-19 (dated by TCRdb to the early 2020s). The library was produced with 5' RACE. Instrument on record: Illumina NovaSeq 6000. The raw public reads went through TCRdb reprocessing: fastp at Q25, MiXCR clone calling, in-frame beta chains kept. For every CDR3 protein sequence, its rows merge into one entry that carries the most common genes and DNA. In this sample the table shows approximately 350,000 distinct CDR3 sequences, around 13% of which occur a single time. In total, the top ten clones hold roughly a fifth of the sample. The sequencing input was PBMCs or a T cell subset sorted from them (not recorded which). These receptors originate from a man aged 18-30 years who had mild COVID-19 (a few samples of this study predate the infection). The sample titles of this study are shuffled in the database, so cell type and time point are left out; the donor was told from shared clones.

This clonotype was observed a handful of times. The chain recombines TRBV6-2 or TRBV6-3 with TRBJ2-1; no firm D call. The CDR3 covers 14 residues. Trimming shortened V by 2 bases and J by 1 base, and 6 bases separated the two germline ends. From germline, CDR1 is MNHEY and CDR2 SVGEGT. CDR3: CASSYSSSYNEQFF. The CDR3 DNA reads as TGTGCCAGCAGTTACAGTTCGTCCTACAATGAGCAGTTCTTC.

The CDR3 is CSVPDSTDTQYF. DNA of the CDR3: TGCAGCGTCCCGGACAGCACAGATACGCAGTATTTT. This chain uses TRBV29-1 with TRBJ2-3; unclear D gene. The germline CDR1 and CDR2 sequences are SQVTM and ANQGSEA. The CDR3 runs to 12 residues. Trimming took off 6 bases at V and 0 bases at J, with 7 bases between the two ends.

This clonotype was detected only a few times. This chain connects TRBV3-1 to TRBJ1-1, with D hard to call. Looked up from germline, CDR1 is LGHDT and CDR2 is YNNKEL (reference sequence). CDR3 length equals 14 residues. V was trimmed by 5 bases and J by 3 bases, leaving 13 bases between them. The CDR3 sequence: CASSWAAGHTEAFF. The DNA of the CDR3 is TGTGCCAGCAGCTGGGCTGCAGGCCACACTGAAGCTTTCTTT. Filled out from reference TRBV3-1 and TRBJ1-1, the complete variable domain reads DTAVSQTPKYLVTQMGNDKSIKCEQNLGHDTMYWYKQDSKKFLKIMFSYNNKELIINETVPNRFSPKSPDKAHLNLHINSLELGDSAVYFCASSWAAGHTEAFFGQGTRLTVV.

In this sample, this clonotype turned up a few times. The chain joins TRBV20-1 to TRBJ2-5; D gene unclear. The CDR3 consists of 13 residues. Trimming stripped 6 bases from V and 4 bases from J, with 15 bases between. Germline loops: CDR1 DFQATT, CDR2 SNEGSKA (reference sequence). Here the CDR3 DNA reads TGCAGTGCCGCCAGGACCTTTCGAGAGACCCAGTACTTC. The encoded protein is CSAARTFRETQYF.

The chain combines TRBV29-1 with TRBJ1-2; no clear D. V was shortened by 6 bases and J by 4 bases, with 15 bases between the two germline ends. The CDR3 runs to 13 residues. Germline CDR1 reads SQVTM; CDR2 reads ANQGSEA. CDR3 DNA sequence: TGCAGCGTGTCGGAAGGGATCTCCTATGGCTACACCTTC. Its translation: CSVSEGISYGYTF. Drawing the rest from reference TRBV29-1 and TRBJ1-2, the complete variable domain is SAVISQKPSRDICQRGTSLTIQCQVDSQVTMMFWYRQQPGQSLTLIATANQGSEATYESGFVIDKFPISRPNLTFSTLTVSNMSPEDSSIYLCSVSEGISYGYTFGSGTRLTVV.

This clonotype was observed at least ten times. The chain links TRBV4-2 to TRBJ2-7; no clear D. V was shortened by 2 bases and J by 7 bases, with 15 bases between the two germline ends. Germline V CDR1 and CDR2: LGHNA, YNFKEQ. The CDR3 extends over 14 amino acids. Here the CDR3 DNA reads TGTGCCAGCAGCCAAAACCCTACCTTGGGGGAGCAGTACGTC. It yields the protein CASSQNPTLGEQYV.

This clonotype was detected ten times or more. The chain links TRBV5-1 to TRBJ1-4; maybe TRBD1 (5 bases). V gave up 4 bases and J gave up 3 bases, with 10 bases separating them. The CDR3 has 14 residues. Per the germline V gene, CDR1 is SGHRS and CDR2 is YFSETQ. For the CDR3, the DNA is TGCGCCAGCAGCCCAGGGAGGGCTAATGAAAAACTGTTTTTT. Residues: CASSPGRANEKLFF.

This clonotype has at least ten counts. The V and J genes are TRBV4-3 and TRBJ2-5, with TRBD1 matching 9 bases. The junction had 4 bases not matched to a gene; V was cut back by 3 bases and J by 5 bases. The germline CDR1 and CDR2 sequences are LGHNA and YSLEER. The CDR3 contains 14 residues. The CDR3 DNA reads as TGCGCCAGCAGCCAGGCCGGACAGGGGGAGACCCAGTACTTC. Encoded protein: CASSQAGQGETQYF.

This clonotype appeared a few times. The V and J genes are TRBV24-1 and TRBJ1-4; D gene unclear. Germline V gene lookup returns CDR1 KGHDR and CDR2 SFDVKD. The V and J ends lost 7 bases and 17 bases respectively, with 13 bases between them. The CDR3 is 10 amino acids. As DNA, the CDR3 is TGTGCCACCAGGAGCGCCCGACTTTTTTTT. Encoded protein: CATRSARLFF.

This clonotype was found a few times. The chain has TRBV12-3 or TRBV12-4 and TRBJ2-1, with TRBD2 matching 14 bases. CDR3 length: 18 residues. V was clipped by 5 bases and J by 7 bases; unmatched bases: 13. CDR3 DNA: TGTGCCAGCAGTCCGGGACTAGCGGGGGACGGCCGAACAAATGAGCAGTTCTTC. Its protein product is CASSPGLAGDGRTNEQFF.

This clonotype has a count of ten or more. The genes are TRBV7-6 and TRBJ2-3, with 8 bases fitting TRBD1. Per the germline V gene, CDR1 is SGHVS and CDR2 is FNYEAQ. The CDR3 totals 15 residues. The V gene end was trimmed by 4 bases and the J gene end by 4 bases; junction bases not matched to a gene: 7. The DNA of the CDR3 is TGTGCCAGCAGCTCCAAGCAGGGGGCTGCAGATACGCAGTATTTT. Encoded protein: CASSSKQGAADTQYF.

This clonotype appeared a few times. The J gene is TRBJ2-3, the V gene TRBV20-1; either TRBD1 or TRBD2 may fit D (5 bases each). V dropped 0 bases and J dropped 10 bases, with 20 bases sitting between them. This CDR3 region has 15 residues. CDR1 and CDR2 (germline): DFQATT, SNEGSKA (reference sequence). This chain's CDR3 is CSARERGLAGTPQYF. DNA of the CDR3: TGCAGTGCTAGAGAGAGGGGCCTAGCAGGTACCCCGCAGTATTTT.

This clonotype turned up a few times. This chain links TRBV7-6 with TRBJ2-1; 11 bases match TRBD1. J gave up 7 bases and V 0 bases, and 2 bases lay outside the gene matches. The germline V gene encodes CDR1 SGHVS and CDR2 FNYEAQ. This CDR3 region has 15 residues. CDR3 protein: CASSLAGTGGNEQFF. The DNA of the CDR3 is TGTGCCAGCAGCTTAGCCGGGACAGGGGGGAATGAGCAGTTCTTC.

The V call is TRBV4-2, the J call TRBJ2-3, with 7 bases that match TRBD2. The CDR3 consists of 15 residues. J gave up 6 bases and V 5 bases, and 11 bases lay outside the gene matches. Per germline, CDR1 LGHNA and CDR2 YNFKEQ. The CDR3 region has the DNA TGTGCCAGCAGCAGGGCCTCCATGGGGGGGGATACGCAGTATTTT. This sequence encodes CASSRASMGGDTQYF.

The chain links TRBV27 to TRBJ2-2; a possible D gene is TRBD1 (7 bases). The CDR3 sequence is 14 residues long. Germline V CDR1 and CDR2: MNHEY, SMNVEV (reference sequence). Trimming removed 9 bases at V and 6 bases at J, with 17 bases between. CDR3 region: CASQLGGGSGELFF. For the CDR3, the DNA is TGTGCCAGTCAACTCGGAGGGGGCTCCGGGGAGCTGTTTTTT.

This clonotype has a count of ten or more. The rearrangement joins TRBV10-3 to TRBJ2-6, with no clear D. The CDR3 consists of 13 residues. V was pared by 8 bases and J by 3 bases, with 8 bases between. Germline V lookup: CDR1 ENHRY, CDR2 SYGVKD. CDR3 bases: TGTGCCATCGAGCAGGTTGGGGCCAACGTCCTGACTTTC. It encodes CAIEQVGANVLTF.

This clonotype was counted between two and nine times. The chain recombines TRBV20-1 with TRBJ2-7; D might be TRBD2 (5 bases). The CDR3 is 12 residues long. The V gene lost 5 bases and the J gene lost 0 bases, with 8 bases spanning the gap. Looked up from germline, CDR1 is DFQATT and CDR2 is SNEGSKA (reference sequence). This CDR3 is CSASGSSYEQYV. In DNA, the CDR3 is TGCAGTGCTTCTGGGAGCTCCTACGAGCAGTACGTC.

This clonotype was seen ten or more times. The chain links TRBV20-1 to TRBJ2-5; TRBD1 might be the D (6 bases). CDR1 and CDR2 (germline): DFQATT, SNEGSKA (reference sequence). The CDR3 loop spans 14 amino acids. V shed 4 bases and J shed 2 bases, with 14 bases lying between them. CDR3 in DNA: TGCAGTGCTAACCTACAGGGTGGGCAAGAGACCCAGTACTTC. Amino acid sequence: CSANLQGGQETQYF.

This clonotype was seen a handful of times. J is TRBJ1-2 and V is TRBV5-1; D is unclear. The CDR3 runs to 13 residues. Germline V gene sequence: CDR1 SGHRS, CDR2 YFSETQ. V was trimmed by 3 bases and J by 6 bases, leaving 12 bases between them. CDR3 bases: TGCGCCAGCAGCTCAGATGGTAGCGATGGCTACACCTTC. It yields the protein CASSSDGSDGYTF.

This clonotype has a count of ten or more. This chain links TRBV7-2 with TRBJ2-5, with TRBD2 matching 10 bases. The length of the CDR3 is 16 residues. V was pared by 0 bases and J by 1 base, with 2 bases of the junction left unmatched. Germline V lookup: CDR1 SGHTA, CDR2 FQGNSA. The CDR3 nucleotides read TGTGCCAGCAGCTTAGCGAGCGGGGGGGCCCAAGAGACCCAGTACTTC. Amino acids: CASSLASGGAQETQYF.

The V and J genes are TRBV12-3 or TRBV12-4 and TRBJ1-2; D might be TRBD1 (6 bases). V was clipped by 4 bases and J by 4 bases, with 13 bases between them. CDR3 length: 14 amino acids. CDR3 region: CASSSQTGIYGYTF. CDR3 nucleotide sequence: TGTGCCAGCAGTTCTCAAACAGGGATCTATGGCTACACCTTC.

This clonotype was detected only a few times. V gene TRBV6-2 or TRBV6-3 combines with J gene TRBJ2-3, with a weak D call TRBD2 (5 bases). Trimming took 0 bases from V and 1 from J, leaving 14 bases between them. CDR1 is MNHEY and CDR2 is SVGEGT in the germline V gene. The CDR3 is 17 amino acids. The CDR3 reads CASSYSTTGSGTDTQYF. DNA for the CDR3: TGTGCCAGCAGTTACTCGACGACGGGAAGTGGCACAGATACGCAGTATTTT.

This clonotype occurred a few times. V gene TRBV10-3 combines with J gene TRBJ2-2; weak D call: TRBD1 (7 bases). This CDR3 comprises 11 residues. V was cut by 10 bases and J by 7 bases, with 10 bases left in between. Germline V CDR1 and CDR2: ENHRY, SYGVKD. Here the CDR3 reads CATRGVGELFF. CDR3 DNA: TGTGCCACCAGGGGGGTCGGGGAGCTGTTTTTT.

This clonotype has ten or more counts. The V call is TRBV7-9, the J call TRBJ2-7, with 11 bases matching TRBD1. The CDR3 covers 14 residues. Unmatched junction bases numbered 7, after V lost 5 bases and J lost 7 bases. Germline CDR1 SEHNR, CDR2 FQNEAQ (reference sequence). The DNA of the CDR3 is TGTGCCAGCAGCCCCGGACAGGGGGCAGTTGAGCAGTACGTC. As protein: CASSPGQGAVEQYV.

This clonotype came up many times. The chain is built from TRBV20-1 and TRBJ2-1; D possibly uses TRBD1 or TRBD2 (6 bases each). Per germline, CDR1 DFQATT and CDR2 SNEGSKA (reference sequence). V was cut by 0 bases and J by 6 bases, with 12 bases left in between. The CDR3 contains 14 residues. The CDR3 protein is CSARDRRGFNEQFF. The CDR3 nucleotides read TGCAGTGCTAGAGACAGGAGGGGGTTCAATGAGCAGTTCTTC.

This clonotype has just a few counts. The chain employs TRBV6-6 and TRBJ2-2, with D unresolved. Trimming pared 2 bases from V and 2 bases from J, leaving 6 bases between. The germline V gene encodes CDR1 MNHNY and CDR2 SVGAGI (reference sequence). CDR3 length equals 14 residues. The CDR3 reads CASSYNTNTGELFF. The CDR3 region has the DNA TGTGCCAGCAGTTACAACACTAACACCGGGGAGCTGTTTTTT.

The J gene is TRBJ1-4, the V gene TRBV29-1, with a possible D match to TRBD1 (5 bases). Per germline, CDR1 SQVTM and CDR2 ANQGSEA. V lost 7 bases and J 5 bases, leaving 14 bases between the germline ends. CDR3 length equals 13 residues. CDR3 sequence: CSGRDVGNEKLFF. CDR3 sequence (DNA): TGCAGCGGTCGGGACGTGGGGAATGAAAAACTGTTTTTT.

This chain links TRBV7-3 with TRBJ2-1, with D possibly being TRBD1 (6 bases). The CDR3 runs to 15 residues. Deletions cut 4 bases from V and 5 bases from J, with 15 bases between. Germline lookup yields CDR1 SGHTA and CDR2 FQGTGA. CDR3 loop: CASSSDAGTHNEQFF. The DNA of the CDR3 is TGTGCCAGCAGCTCCGATGCCGGGACACACAATGAGCAGTTCTTC.

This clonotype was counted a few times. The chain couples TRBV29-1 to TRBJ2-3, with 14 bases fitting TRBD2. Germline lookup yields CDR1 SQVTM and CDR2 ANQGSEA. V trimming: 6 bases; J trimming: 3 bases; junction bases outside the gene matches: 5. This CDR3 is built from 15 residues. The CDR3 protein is CSVQTSGGATDTQYF. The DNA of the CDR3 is TGCAGCGTACAGACTAGCGGGGGGGCTACAGATACGCAGTATTTT.

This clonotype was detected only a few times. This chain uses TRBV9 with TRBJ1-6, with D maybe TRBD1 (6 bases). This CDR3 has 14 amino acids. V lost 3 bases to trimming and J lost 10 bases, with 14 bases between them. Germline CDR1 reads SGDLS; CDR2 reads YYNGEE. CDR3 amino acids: CASSADRSWSPLHF. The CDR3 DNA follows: TGTGCCAGCAGCGCCGACAGGTCGTGGTCACCCCTCCACTTT.